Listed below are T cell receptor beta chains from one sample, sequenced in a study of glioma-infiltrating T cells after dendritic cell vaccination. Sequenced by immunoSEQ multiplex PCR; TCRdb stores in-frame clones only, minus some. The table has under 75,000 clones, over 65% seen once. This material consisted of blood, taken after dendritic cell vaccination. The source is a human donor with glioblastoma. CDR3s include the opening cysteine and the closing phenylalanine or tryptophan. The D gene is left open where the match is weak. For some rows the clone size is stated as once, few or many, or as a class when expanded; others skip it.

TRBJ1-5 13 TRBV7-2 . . TGTGCCAGCACCAGGGAACCCAATCAGCCCCAGCATTTT CASTREPNQPQHF
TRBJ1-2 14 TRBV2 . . TGTGCCAGCAGGAGGACGGACGGGCAGCGGACCTACACCTTC CASRRTDGQRTYTF
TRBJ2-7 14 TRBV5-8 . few TGCGCCAGCAGCCAAACGACAGGTATATACGAGCAGTACTTC CASSQTTGIYEQYF
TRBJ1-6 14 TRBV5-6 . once TGTGCCAGCAGACTGACAAGCTATAATTCACCCCTCCACTTT CASRLTSYNSPLHF
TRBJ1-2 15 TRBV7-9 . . TGTGCCAGCAGCCCATCTACAGGGAGTGGGTATGGCTACACCTTC CASSPSTGSGYGYTF
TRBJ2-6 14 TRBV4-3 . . TGCGCCAGCAGCCAAGGGGACAGGGCCAACGTCCTGACTTTC CASSQGDRANVLTF
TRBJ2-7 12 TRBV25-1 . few TGTGCCAGCAGTACGGGGACCTACGAGCAGTACTTC CASSTGTYEQYF
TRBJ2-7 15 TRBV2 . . TGTGCCAGCAGTTCCCAGGGGCCGAGCTCCTACGAGCAGTACTTC CASSSQGPSSYEQYF
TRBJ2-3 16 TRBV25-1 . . TGTGCCAGCAGTGAATTTTCGAGCGGTGGCACAGATACGCAGTATTTT CASSEFSSGGTDTQYF
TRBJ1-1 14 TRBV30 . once TGTGCCTGGAGTTACAGGGAGACAAAACCTGAAGCTTTCTTT CAWSYRETKPEAFF
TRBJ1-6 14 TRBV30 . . TGTGCCTGTTCCTTGCGGGGTTGGGATTCACCCCTCCACTTT CACSLRGWDSPLHF
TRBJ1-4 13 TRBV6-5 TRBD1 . TGTGCCAGCAGTTACGAGGACAGGGAAAAACTGTTTTTT CASSYEDREKLFF
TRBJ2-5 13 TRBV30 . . TGTGCCTGGAGTGTACTGGGGGGGCACGGGCAGTACTTC CAWSVLGGHGQYF
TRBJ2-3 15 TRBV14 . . TGTGCCAGCAGCCATCTTACAGGAAACACAGATACGCAGTATTTT CASSHLTGNTDTQYF
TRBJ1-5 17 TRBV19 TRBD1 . TGTGCCAGTAGTACGGAGACAGGGCCCATTAGCAATCAGCCCCAGCATTTT CASSTETGPISNQPQHF
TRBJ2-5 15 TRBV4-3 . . TGCGCCAGCAGCCAAGCCCTGGGGGCGGAGGAGACCCAGTACTTC CASSQALGAEETQYF
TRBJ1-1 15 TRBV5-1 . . TGCGCCAGCAGCTTGGTTTACAGCATGAACACTGAAGCTTTCTTT CASSLVYSMNTEAFF
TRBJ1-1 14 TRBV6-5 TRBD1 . TGTGCCAGCAGAGACCTGACAGGGGCTAATGAAGCTTTCTTT CASRDLTGANEAFF
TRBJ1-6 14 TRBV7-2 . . TGTGCCAGCAGCTTAGCGCGAGATAATTCACCCCTCCACTTT CASSLARDNSPLHF
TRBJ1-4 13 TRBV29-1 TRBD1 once TGCAGCGCTCCGGGACAGGGGAATGAAAAACTGTTTTTT CSAPGQGNEKLFF
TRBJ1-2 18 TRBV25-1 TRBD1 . TGTGCCAGCAGTTGGTTATCCGCCGGGACAGGGAGGAACTATGGCTACACCTTC CASSWLSAGTGRNYGYTF
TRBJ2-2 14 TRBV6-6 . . TGTGCCAGCAGTTACCAGGAGGGGACCGGGGAGCTGTTTTTT CASSYQEGTGELFF
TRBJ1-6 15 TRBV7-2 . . TGTGCCAGCACCCCAGGAGGGACTTATAATTCACCCCTCCACTTT CASTPGGTYNSPLHF
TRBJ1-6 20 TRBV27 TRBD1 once TGTGCCAGCAGTTTATCCAGACATCGGGACAGGGATCTCTATAATTCACCCCTCCACTTT CASSLSRHRDRDLYNSPLHF
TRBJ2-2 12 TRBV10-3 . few TGTGCCATCAGTAACAGGCTCGGGGAGCTGTTTTTT CAISNRLGELFF
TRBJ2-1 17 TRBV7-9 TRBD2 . TGTGCCAGCAGCTCCCAAGGGGTAGCGGGGGGGATAAATGAGCAGTTCTTC CASSSQGVAGGINEQFF
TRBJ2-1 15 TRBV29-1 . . TGCAGCGTTGAAGAAGCCAGGGGACCGAACAATGAGCAGTTCTTC CSVEEARGPNNEQFF
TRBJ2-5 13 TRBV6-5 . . TGTGCCAGCAGTGGCTCAGGGACTGAGACCCAGTACTTC CASSGSGTETQYF
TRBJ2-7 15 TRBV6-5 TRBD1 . TGTGCCAGCAGCCGCCCGGGACAGGGGCAAAGCGAGCAGTACTTC CASSRPGQGQSEQYF
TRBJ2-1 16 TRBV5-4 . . TGTGCCAGCAGCTTTGAACACGGGGGATCATACAATGAGCAGTTCTTC CASSFEHGGSYNEQFF
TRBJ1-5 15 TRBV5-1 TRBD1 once TGCGCCAGCAGCTTGGGGACAGGGATGAGGCAGCCCCAGCATTTT CASSLGTGMRQPQHF
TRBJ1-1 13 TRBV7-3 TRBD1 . TGTGCCAGCAGCACTACAGGGGTACATGAAGCTTTCTTT CASSTTGVHEAFF
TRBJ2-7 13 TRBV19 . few TGTGCCAGTAGTATCCGCCAGGGGTACGAGCAGTACTTC CASSIRQGYEQYF
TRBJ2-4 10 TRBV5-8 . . TGTGCCAGCAGAGAGTACATTCAGTACTTC CASREYIQYF
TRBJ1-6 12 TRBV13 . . TGTGCCAGCAGCTGGGGGGACTCACCCCTCCACTTT CASSWGDSPLHF
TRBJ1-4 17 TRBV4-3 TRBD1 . TGCGCCAGCAGCCAATTTCCTCTCGGGACAGGGAAGCAAAAACTGTTTTTT CASSQFPLGTGKQKLFF
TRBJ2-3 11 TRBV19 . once TGTGCCAGTAGTACTACAGATACGCAGTATTTT CASSTTDTQYF
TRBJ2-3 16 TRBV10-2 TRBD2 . TGCGCCAGCAGTGAGCTAGCGGGGGGATACACAGATACGCAGTATTTT CASSELAGGYTDTQYF
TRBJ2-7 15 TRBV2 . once TGTGCCAGCAGTGACTGGCAGGCGAGCTCCTACGAGCAGTACTTC CASSDWQASSYEQYF
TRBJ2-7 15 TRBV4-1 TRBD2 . TGCGCCAGCAGCCAAGAGGAGCGGGGGGTTTTCGAGCAGTACTTC CASSQEERGVFEQYF
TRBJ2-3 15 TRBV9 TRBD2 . TGTGCCAGCAGCGTTCCACTAGCGGGGGACGGTACGCAGTATTTT CASSVPLAGDGTQYF
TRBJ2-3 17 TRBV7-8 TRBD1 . TGTGCCAGCAGCTCGTATCCAGGGGGCGTGGGCACAGATACGCAGTATTTT CASSSYPGGVGTDTQYF
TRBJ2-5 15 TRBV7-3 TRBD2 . TGTGCCAGCAGCCAAAGCGGGGGGGAAGTAGAGACCCAGTACTTC CASSQSGGEVETQYF
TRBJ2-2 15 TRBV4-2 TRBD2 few TGTGCCAGCAGCGCCATCGGGGGGGGCGGCGGGGAGCTGTTTTTT CASSAIGGGGGELFF
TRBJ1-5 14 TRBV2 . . TGTGCCAGCCAGGGACATCATAGCAATCAGCCCCAGCATTTT CASQGHHSNQPQHF
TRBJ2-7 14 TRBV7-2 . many TGTGCCAGCAGCTTAGGGCTAGCTAGGCACGAGCAGTACTTC CASSLGLARHEQYF
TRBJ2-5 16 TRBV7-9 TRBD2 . TGTGCCAGCAGCTCCCCTGTAGCGGGGGGGCTGGAGACCCAGTACTTC CASSSPVAGGLETQYF
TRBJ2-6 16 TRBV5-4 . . TGTGCCAGCAGCGCTGTACACGACTCTGGGGCCAACGTCCTGACTTTC CASSAVHDSGANVLTF
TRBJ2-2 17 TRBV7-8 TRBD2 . TGTGCCAGCAGCTTAGGGAGTCTAGCGGTGCCTACCGGGGAGCTGTTTTTT CASSLGSLAVPTGELFF
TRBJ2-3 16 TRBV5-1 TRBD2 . TGCGCCAGCAGCCTGGAGGTTGCGGGGGGCACAGATACGCAGTATTTT CASSLEVAGGTDTQYF
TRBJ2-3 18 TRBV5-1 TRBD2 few TGCGCCAGCAGCTTGGCTGGGACTAGCGGGGGGCGCACAGATACGCAGTATTTT CASSLAGTSGGRTDTQYF
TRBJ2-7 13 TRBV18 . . TGTGCCAGCTCAACCGGACAGAACTACGAGCAGTACTTC CASSTGQNYEQYF